A single count supports the clone carrying this TCR beta chain. Analysis merged second doses at about 4 or about 12 weeks. This specimen comes from a study of T cell responses to AZD1222 COVID-19 vaccine. This CDR3 is 12 amino acids long. From germline, CDR1 is SGHNT and CDR2 YYREEE (reference sequence). V gave up 3 bases and J gave up 3 bases, with 6 bases separating them. Profiling relied on immunoSEQ multiplex PCR, and the TCRdb table lists in-frame clones only, not all of them. The data show some 190,000 clones, approximately 89% seen once. Here the sequenced sample was peripheral blood, taken 28 days after the second AZD1222 dose. The chain links TRBV5-4 to TRBJ1-1, with D perhaps TRBD1 (5 bases). This TCR derives from an adult who received the AZD1222 COVID-19 vaccine. The CDR3 DNA reads TGTGCCAGCAGCTGGGGGTACACTGAAGCTTTCTTT. Its translation is CASSWGYTEAFF.